This is a list of T cell receptor beta chains from one sample in a study of T cells in Graves' hyperthyroidism and ophthalmopathy. MiXCR was run by TCRdb on the multiplex PCR reads, yielding one entry per CDR3 protein. Of under 350,000 distinct CDR3 sequences in the sample, approximately 15% are singletons; the top ten hold 55% to 60%. The sample taken for sequencing was blood. The receptors derive from a woman in her sixties with Graves' ophthalmopathy. The CDR3 runs from the conserved cysteine through the conserved F or W. The D gene is left open where the match is weak. Expanded clones get a size class; other rows say once, few or many, or leave the size out.

D	V	J	size	DNA	CDR3
-	TRBV9	TRBJ1-1	many	TGTGCCAGCAGCGTAGGGGGGGGCGCCCTGAACACTGAAGCTTTCTTT	CASSVGGGALNTEAFF
-	TRBV2	TRBJ2-5	few	TGTGCCAGCGGTGCATCAGGGGCTGGGGAGACCCAGTACTTC	CASGASGAGETQYF
TRBD1	TRBV7-2	TRBJ1-2	many	TGTGCCAGCAGCAAACCGGGACAGGTGTATGGCTACACCTTC	CASSKPGQVYGYTF
-	TRBV20-1	TRBJ2-7	many	TGCAGTGCTATAAGACTAGATATGGCCGAGCAGTACTTC	CSAIRLDMAEQYF
-	TRBV7-2	TRBJ2-7	-	TGTGCCAGCAGCTTAGCGCTCGGACGGAGCTACGAGCAGTACTTC	CASSLALGRSYEQYF
-	TRBV28	TRBJ2-7	many	TGTGCCAGCGGTCCGATGGGTACTTACGAGCAGTACTTC	CASGPMGTYEQYF
-	TRBV15	TRBJ2-7	-	TGTGCCACCAGCAGTATGACAGGCCTTACCTACGAGCAGTACTTC	CATSSMTGLTYEQYF
-	TRBV12-3/TRBV12-4	TRBJ2-6	once	TGTGCCAGCAGTCGGACGGAAGGGGCCAACGTCCTGACTTTC	CASSRTEGANVLTF
-	TRBV20-1	TRBJ2-1	many	TGCAGTGCTAGAGTTCCGATCCGTTACAGCTCCTACAATGAGCAGTTCTTC	CSARVPIRYSSYNEQFF
-	TRBV10-3	TRBJ2-5	many	TGTGCCATCGCAGGACCGGAAGAGACCCAGTACTTC	CAIAGPEETQYF
TRBD2	TRBV20-1	TRBJ2-3	-	TGCAGTCATCGAACTAGCGGCACAGATACGCAGTATTTT	CSHRTSGTDTQYF
-	TRBV5-4	TRBJ2-1	-	TGTGCCAGCAGCGTCCTTGGAGGCCGCAATGAGCAGTTCTTC	CASSVLGGRNEQFF
TRBD2	TRBV7-9	TRBJ2-2	-	TGTGCCAGCAGCCCACACCCGGGACTAGCGGGAGAGGGGTCGAACACCGGGGAGCTGTTTTTT	CASSPHPGLAGEGSNTGELFF
TRBD1	TRBV20-1	TRBJ1-1	-	TGCAGTGCTAGAGTCCCTGACAGGGGACACACTGAAGCTTTCTTT	CSARVPDRGHTEAFF
-	TRBV3-1	TRBJ2-1	-	TGTGCCAGCAGCCAAGATAGAATGTGGGCAATACGGTTCTTC	CASSQDRMWAIRFF
TRBD1	TRBV28	TRBJ1-1	once	TGTGCCAGTCAGGACAGGCCCTACCGAAAGACTGAAGCTTTCTTT	CASQDRPYRKTEAFF
-	TRBV20-1	TRBJ2-7	-	TGCAGTGCTAACGTCCAGGACTGGGACGAGCAGTACTTC	CSANVQDWDEQYF
-	TRBV15	TRBJ1-1	many	TGTGCCACCAGCAGACCCCCACAGGGGAACACTGAAGCTTTCTTT	CATSRPPQGNTEAFF
-	TRBV19	TRBJ2-5	once	TGTGCCAGTGGACGGGATAACCAAGAGACCCAGTACTTC	CASGRDNQETQYF
-	TRBV19	TRBJ2-1	-	TGTGCCAGTAGTATCGAGGGGGGTTCCTACAATGAGCAGTTCTTC	CASSIEGGSYNEQFF
TRBD1	TRBV29-1	TRBJ2-5	many	TGCAGCGTTGCTCAAGGGACAGGCCAAGAGACCCAGTACTTC	CSVAQGTGQETQYF
TRBD2	TRBV27	TRBJ2-1	-	TGTGCCAGCAGTTCCGCCACGACTAGCGGGGCCACCCAAAAAGAGCAGTTCTTC	CASSSATTSGATQKEQFF
-	TRBV7-2	TRBJ2-1	few	TGTGCCAGCAGCTTAGGGACTCCGAACGATGAGCAGTTCTTC	CASSLGTPNDEQFF
-	TRBV18	TRBJ1-3	many	TGTGCCAGCTCACCACCCCTGCCAGGGTCTGGAAACACCATATATTTT	CASSPPLPGSGNTIYF
TRBD2	TRBV20-1	TRBJ2-7	many	TGCAGTGCTATGAGCGGGGAGGGCTGGGGCTACGAGCAGTACTTC	CSAMSGEGWGYEQYF
-	TRBV4-3	TRBJ2-1	-	TGCGCCAGCAGCCAAGATCGTCCCCTTTACAATGAGCAGTTCTTC	CASSQDRPLYNEQFF
TRBD1	TRBV24-1	TRBJ1-5	-	TGTGCCACCCGAGGACAGGGTGGGAATCAGCCCCAGCATTTT	CATRGQGGNQPQHF
TRBD1	TRBV7-8	TRBJ2-3	-	TGTGCCAGCTTGCCGACTACAGGGGCAGATACGCAGTATTTT	CASLPTTGADTQYF
TRBD1	TRBV7-6	TRBJ2-1	-	TGTGCCAGCAGCAGCGAGCAGGGGGCCTATGAGCAGTTCTTC	CASSSEQGAYEQFF
TRBD1	TRBV12-3/TRBV12-4	TRBJ1-3	many	TGTGCCAGCAGTCTTTACGGGGACAGGACATTTAGCTCTGGAAACACCATATATTTT	CASSLYGDRTFSSGNTIYF
-	TRBV19	TRBJ1-2	-	TGTGCCACCCAGCCCCAGGGATACTATGGCTACACCTTC	CATQPQGYYGYTF
-	TRBV7-2	TRBJ2-4	many	TGTGCCAGCAGCTCCACCGGGACTTCAAACATTCAGTACTTC	CASSSTGTSNIQYF
-	TRBV20-1	TRBJ2-5	once	TGCAGTGCTAGAGAGGTAGCGGACTACTTC	CSAREVADYF
-	TRBV28	TRBJ1-5	many	TGTGCCAGCAGTGCCTCACGGCGGGGCAATCAGCCCCAGCATTTT	CASSASRRGNQPQHF
TRBD1	TRBV27	TRBJ1-5	-	TGTGCCAGCAAGGGGGCGGGACAGGCTAATCAGCCCCAGCATTTT	CASKGAGQANQPQHF
-	TRBV19	TRBJ2-7	-	TGTGCCAGTAGTCACTCGAGCTCCCGGACTACCTACGAGCAGTACTTC	CASSHSSSRTTYEQYF
-	TRBV7-2	TRBJ1-3	-	TGTGCCAGCAGCTTATCGTACTCTGGAAACACCATATATTTT	CASSLSYSGNTIYF
-	TRBV7-9	TRBJ2-5	-	TGTGCCAGCAGCTTAGCGTCCGTGAGGGAGACCCAGTACTTC	CASSLASVRETQYF
TRBD1	TRBV18	TRBJ2-2	-	TGTGCCAGCTCACCGAAACAGGGGGCCGGGGAGCTGTTTTTT	CASSPKQGAGELFF
-	TRBV20-1	TRBJ2-7	many	TGCAGTGCAAGGTGGGGCTACGAGCAGTACTTC	CSARWGYEQYF
-	TRBV7-8	TRBJ2-3	-	TGTGCCAGCAGCTTAGCGGATACTAGCACAGATACGCAGTATTTT	CASSLADTSTDTQYF
-	TRBV3-1	TRBJ1-2	many	TGTGCCAGCAGCCAAGGCGGACGGAACTATGGCTACACCTTC	CASSQGGRNYGYTF